This T cell receptor (beta chain) was sequenced for a study of human T cells and chemical hapten exposure. The overall study: Per-sample variation in TCR yield stemmed mainly from small pooled library volume differences.

The study's library attached unique molecular identifiers to single cDNA molecules. Via MiXCR, TCRdb re-called the RACE reads, giving one row per CDR3 protein. This table holds approximately 350,000 distinct CDR3 sequences, about 6.9% found once. The table lists this clonotype with a few counts. Its antigen is unidentified. The ends were cut back, 3 bases at V and 1 base at J, with 22 bases in the middle. CDR1 is KGHSH, CDR2 LQKENI, per germline. The CDR3 runs to 18 residues. Time point denoted: patch test 2, 6 weeks after DPC sensitization. Treatment described: therapeutic diphenylcyclopropenone sensitization with weekly scalp DPC. Blood collection happened ahead of applying each patch test. Study-wide findings and caveats: Compared with pre-sensitization or healthy control sets, expanded TCRs clustered more.

The TCR sequence derives from a woman between 18 and 30 years old with alopecia areata. Some clones in this sample may be carry-over from other donors' samples. Sample: whole blood, taken in connection with sensitization to the hapten diphenylcyclopropenone (DPC). The chain employs TRBV18 and TRBJ2-7; tentatively, D is TRBD1 (6 bases). In DNA, the CDR3 is TGTGCCAGCTCACCTTCGGTGGCTGAACAGGGCGTTTCCTACGAGCAGTACTTC. This codes for CASSPSVAEQGVSYEQYF.